The T cell receptor (beta chain) described here comes from a study of CXCR3-negative and CXCR3-positive naive CD8 T cells (dated 2019 in TCRdb). Concerning the study at large: In total, around 150 million TRB reads were obtained, or roughly 1.5 +/- 0.3 million reads per library. Data from about ten donors, pooled across two independent experiments, went into the diversity and physicochemical repertoire analyses. For the TRBV-TRBJ cluster analysis, the naive subsets came from about five donors, while the memory cells came from 3 donors.

Summary of the overall study and its limitations: Comparably high repertoire diversity was found in both naive subsets, whereas much lower repertoire diversity was found in memory CD8+ T cells. TRB CDR3s from CXCR3-positive naive cells showed higher hydrophobicity (lower Kidera factor 4), lower energy, and higher strength and volume indices than CXCR3-negative naive cells. Because surface CD5, which is linked to self-reactivity in mice, was comparable between the naive subsets, TCR interaction strength was also inferred from the physicochemical properties of TRB CDR3s. Freshly isolated PBMCs were used for most assays because CXCR3 expression partially decreased after cryopreservation. TRBV-TRBJ usage was similar between naive CXCR3-negative and CXCR3-positive cells from the same donor, while memory cells showed distinct patterns.

The CDR3 runs 15 amino acids, cysteine and phenylalanine included. The coding DNA is unavailable. Via the germline V gene, CDR1 is MGHRA and CDR2 YSYEKL. The sample was run on a NextSeq 550. The Human TCR Profiling Kit (MiLaboratory) was used to prepare UMI-labeled 5' RACE TRB cDNA libraries. The full amount of extracted RNA was used for cDNA synthesis, and the full amount of resulting cDNA was used for PCR amplification. Libraries were prepared in parallel with an identical number of PCR cycles. The study's own analysis went as follows. MIGEC and MiXCR extracted about 48,000 +/- 9,800 unique UMI-labeled TRB cDNA molecules per library, requiring at least two reads per UMI. An average of roughly 40,000 +/- 10,000 functional in-frame TRB CDR3 nucleotide clonotypes without stop codons was found per library. After downsampling to 5000 UMI-labeled TRB molecules per sample, diversity metrics such as normalized Shannon-Wiener and Chao1 were calculated in VDJtools. For the central five CDR3 residues, VDJtools calculated physicochemical properties weighted by clonotype size, namely interaction energy, strength, volume and Kidera factor 4. TCRdb reprocessed the reads and provides one entry for every CDR3 protein sequence; no DNA is given. TCRdb assigned the V and J calls; the authors' analysis was not used. The sample table gives some 85,000 distinct CDR3 sequences. The top ten clones comprise roughly 0.48% of the sample.

Notes on this clonotype: It lacks a known antigen.

For every CD8+ T cell subset, some 310,000 cells were flow-sorted straight into RLT lysis buffer, and each subset was sorted in triplicate. Naive CD8+ T cells were defined stringently as CD45RO-CCR7+CD27+CD95- to exclude memory contaminants. Peripheral blood mononuclear cells were isolated from buffy coats by standard density gradient centrifugation. Naive CXCR3-negative and CXCR3-positive CD8+ T cells were flow-sorted on a FACSAria III. Total RNA was extracted from sorted cells with an RNeasy Mini Kit. The rearrangement combines TRBV4-1 with TRBJ1-2; the D call from TCRdb, TRBD1, cannot be confirmed without DNA. Source material: naive CXCR3+ CD8+ T cells from blood. The cell subset or site label for this specimen denotes: CD45RO-CCR7+CD27+CD95- naive CD8+ T cells expressing CXCR3 (TNR3+). The TCR originated in a human donor in good health. Some clones in this sample may be carry-over from other donors' samples. The CDR3 protein is CASSQPLLGRGGYTF.